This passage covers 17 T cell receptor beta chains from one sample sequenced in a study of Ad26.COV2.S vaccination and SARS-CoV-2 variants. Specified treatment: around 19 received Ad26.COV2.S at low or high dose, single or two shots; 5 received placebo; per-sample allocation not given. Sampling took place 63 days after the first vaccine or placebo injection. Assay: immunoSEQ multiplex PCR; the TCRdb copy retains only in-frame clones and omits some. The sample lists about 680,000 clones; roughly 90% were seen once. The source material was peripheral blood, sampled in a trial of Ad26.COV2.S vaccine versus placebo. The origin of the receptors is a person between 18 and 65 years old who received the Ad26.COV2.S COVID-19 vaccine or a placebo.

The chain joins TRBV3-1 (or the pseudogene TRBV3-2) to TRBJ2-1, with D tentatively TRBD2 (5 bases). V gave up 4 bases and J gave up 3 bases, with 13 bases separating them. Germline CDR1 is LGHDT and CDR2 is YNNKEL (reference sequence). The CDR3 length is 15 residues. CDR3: CASSLLGVGYNEQFF. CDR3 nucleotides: TGTGCCAGCAGCCTGTTGGGAGTAGGCTACAATGAGCAGTTCTTC.

CDR3 coding DNA: TGCGCCAGCAGCTTGAGGGGAAACACCGGGGAGCTGTTTTTT. It is translated as CASSLRGNTGELFF. The chain has TRBV5-1 and TRBJ2-2; D perhaps matches TRBD1 (5 bases). CDR3 length: 14 residues. Trimming removed 1 base at V and 2 bases at J, with 6 bases between. Per the germline V gene, CDR1 is SGHRS and CDR2 is YFSETQ.

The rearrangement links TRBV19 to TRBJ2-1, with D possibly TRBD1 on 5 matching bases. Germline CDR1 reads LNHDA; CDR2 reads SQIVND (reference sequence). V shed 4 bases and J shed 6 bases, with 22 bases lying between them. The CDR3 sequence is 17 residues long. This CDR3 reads CASSTRSAGWTSNEQFF. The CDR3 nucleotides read TGTGCCAGTAGTACCCGTTCTGCAGGGTGGACGAGCAATGAGCAGTTCTTC.

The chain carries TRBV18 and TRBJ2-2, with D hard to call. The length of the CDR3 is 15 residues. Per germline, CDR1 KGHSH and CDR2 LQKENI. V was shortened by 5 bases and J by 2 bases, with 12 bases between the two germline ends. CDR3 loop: CASSYSVTNTGELFF. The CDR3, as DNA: TGTGCCAGCTCATACAGCGTCACTAACACCGGGGAGCTGTTTTTT.

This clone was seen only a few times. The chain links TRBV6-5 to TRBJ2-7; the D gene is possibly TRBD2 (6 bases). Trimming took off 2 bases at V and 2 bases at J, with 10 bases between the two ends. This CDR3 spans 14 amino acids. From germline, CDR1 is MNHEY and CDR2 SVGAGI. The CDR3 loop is CASSYTGEAYEQYF. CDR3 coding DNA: TGTGCCAGCAGTTACACGGGGGAAGCCTACGAGCAGTACTTC.

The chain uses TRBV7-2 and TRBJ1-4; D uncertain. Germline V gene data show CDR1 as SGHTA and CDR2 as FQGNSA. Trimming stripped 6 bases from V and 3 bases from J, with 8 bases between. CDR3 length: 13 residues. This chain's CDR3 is CASRRGSNEKLFF. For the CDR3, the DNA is TGTGCCAGCAGACGGGGATCTAATGAAAAACTGTTTTTT.

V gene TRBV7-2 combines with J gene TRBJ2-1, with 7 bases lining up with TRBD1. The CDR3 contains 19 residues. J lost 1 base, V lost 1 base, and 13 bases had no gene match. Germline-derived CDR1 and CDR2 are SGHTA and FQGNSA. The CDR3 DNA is TGTGCCAGCAGCTTAGAAGGGGGCGTAGCCTATATTTCCTACAATGAGCAGTTCTTC. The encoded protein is CASSLEGGVAYISYNEQFF.

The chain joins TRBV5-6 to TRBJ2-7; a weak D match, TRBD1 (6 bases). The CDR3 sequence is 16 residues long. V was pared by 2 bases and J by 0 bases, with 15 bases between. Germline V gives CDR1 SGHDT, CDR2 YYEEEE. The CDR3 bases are TGTGCCAGCAGCTTATACTTAGGGGGTCTCTCCTACGAGCAGTACTTC. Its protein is CASSLYLGGLSYEQYF.

CDR3 sequence: CASSLRTSGGQETQYF. The CDR3, as DNA: TGTGCCAGCAGCTTGAGGACTAGCGGGGGGCAAGAGACCCAGTACTTC. The V and J genes are TRBV5-6 and TRBJ2-5; 14 bases match TRBD2. J gave up 2 bases and V 1 base, and 1 base lay outside the gene matches. Germline lookup yields CDR1 SGHDT and CDR2 YYEEEE. The CDR3 is 16 residues long.

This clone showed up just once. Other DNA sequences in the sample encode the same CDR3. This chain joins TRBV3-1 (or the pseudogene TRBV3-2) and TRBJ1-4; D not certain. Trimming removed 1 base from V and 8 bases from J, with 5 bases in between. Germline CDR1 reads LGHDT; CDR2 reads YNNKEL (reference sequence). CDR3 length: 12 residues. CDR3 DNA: TGTGCCAGCAGCCAAGCGGCGGAAAAACTGTTTTTT. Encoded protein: CASSQAAEKLFF.

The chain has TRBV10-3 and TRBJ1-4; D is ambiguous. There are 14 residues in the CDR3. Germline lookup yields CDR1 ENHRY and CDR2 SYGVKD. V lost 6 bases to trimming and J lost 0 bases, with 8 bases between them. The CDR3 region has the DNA TGTGCCATCAGATCCGGTGCAACTAATGAAAAACTGTTTTTT. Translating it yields CAIRSGATNEKLFF.

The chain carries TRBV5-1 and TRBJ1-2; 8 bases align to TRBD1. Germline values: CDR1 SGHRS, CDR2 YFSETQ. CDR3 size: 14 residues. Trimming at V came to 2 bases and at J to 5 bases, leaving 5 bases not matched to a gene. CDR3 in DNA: TGCGCCAGCAGCTTCCGGGACAGGCCATATGGCTACACCTTC. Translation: CASSFRDRPYGYTF.

CDR3 DNA: TGTGCCAGCAGTTACAGGGAGGAAGGGCAGTTCTTC. Translating it yields CASSYREEGQFF. The V call is TRBV6-2 or TRBV6-3, the J call TRBJ2-1; tentative D call: TRBD2 (6 bases). V lost 2 bases and J 12 bases, leaving 11 bases between the germline ends. CDR3 size: 12 residues. Germline-derived CDR1 and CDR2 are MNHEY and SVGEGT.

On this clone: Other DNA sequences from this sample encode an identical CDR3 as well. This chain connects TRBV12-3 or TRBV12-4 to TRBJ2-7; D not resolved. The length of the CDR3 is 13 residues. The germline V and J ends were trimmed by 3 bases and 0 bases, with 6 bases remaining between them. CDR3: CASSFASSYEQYF. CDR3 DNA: TGTGCCAGCAGTTTTGCCAGCTCCTACGAGCAGTACTTC.

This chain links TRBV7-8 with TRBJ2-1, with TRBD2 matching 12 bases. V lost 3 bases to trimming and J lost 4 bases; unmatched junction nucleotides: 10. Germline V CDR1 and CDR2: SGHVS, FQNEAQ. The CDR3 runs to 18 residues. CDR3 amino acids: CASSFPRRGTSGYNEQFF. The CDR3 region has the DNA TGTGCCAGCAGCTTCCCGCGAAGAGGGACTAGCGGGTACAATGAGCAGTTCTTC.

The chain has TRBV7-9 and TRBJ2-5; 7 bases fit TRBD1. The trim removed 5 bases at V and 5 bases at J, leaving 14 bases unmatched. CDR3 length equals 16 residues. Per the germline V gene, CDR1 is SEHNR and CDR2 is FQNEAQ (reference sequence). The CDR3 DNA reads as TGTGCCAGCAGCGCGAGCGACCAGGGGGTCGGGGAGACCCAGTACTTC. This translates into CASSASDQGVGETQYF.

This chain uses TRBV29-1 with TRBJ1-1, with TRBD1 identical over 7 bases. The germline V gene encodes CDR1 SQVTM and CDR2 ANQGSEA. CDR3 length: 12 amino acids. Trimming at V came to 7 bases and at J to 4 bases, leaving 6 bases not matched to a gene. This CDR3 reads CSAQTGSTEAFF. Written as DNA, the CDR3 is TGCAGCGCTCAGACAGGGAGCACTGAAGCTTTCTTT.